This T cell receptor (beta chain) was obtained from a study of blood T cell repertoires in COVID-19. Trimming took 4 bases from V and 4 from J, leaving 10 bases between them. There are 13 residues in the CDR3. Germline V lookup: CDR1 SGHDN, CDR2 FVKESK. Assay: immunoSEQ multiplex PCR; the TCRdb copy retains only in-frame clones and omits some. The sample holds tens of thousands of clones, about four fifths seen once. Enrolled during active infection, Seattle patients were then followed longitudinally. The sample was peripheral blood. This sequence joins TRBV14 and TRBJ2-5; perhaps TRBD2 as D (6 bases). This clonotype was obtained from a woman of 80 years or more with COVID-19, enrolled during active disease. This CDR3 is CASSPGLGETQYF. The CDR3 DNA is TGTGCCAGCAGCCCGGGACTCGGAGAGACCCAGTACTTC. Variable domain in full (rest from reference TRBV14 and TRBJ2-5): EAGVTQFPSHSVIEKGQTVTLRCDPISGHDNLYWYRRVMGKEIKFLLHFVKESKQDESGMPNNRFLAERTGGTYSTLKVQPAELEDSGVYFCASSPGLGETQYFGPGTRLLVL.